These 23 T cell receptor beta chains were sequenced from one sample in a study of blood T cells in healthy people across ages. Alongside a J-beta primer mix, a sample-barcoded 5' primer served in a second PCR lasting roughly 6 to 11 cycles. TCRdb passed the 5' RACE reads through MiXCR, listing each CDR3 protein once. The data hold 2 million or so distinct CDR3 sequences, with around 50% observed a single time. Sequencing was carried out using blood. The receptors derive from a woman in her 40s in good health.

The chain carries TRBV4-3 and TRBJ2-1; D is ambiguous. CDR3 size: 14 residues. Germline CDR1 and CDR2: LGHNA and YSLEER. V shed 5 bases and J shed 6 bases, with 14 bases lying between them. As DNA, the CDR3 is TGCGCCAGCAGCAACGACAATTTCCGCAATGAGCAGTTCTTC. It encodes CASSNDNFRNEQFF.

In DNA, the CDR3 is TGTGCCAGCAGTTACACAACGAGGGGACATTCACCCCTCCACTTT. Its translation is CASSYTTRGHSPLHF. The gene calls are TRBV6-5 and TRBJ1-6, with a weak D call TRBD1 (5 bases). The CDR3 spans 15 residues. Germline CDR1 and CDR2: MNHEY and SVGAGI. With 2 bases removed from V and 8 bases from J, the gap between germline ends came to 13 bases.

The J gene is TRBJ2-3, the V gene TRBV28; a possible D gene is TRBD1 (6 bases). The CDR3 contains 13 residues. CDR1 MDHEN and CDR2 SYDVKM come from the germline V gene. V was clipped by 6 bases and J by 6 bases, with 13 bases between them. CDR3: CASSLQGFDTQYF. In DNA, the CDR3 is TGTGCCAGCAGCCTCCAGGGGTTCGATACGCAGTATTTT.

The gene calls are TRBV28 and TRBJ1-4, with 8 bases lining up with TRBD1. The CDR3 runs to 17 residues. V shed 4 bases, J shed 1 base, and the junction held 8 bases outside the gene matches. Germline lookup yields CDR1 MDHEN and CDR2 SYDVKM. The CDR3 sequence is CASSSLDRVETNEKLFF. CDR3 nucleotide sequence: TGTGCCAGCAGTTCCCTGGACAGGGTTGAAACTAATGAAAAACTGTTTTTT.

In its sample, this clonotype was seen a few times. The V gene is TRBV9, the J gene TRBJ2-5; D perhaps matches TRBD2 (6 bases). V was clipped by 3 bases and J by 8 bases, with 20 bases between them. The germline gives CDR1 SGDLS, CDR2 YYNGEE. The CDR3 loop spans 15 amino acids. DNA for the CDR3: TGTGCCAGCAGCGGAGAAAACCGGGGGAAGATCACCCAGTACTTC. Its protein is CASSGENRGKITQYF.

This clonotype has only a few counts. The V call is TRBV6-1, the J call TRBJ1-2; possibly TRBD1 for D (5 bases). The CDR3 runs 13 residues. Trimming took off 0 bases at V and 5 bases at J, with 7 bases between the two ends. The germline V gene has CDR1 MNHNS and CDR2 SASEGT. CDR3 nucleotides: TGTGCCAGCAGTGAAGCGCCAGGGTATGGCTACACCTTC. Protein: CASSEAPGYGYTF.

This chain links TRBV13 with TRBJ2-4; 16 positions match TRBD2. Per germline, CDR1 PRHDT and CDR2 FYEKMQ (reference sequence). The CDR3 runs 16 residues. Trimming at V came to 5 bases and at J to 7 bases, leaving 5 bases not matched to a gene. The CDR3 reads CASSPPGLAGGNIQYF. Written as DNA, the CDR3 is TGTGCCAGCAGCCCGCCGGGACTAGCGGGGGGGAACATTCAGTACTTC. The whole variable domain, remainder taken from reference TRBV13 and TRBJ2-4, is AAGVIQSPRHLIKEKRETATLKCYPIPRHDTVYWYQQGPGQDPQFLISFYEKMQSDKGSIPDRFSAQQFSDYHSELNMSSLELGDSALYFCASSPPGLAGGNIQYFGAGTRLSVL.

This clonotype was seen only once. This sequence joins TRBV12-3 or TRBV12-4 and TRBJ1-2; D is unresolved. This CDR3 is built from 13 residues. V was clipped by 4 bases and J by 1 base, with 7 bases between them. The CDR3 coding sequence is TGTGCCAGCAGTTATTACGATAACTATGGCTACACCTTC. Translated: CASSYYDNYGYTF.

The CDR3 loop is CATSRDSATSYEQYF. CDR3 bases: TGTGCCACCAGCAGAGATTCGGCGACCTCCTACGAGCAGTACTTC. The chain is built from TRBV15 and TRBJ2-7, with unresolved D. The V gene's germline CDR1 is LNHNV and CDR2 YYDKDF (reference sequence). The CDR3 extends over 15 amino acids. The V end lost 0 bases, the J end lost 0 bases, and 9 bases lay between the germline ends.

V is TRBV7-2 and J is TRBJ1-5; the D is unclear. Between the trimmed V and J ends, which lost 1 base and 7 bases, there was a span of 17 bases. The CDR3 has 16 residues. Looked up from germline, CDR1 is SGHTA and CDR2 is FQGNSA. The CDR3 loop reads CASSLVSLGMKQPQHF. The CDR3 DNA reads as TGTGCCAGCAGCTTAGTGTCCCTGGGGATGAAGCAGCCCCAGCATTTT.

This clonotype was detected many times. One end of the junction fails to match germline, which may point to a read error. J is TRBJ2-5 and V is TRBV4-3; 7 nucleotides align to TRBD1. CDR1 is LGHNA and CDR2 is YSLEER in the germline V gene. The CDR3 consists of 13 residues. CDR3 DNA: TGTGCCAGCAGCCAAGACAGGGAAGAGACCCAGTACTTC. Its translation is CASSQDREETQYF.

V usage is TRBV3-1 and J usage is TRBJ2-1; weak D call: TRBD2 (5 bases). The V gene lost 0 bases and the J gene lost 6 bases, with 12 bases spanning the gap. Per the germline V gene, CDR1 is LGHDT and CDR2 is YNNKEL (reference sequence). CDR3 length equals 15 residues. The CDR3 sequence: CASSQERGIGNEQFF. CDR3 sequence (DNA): TGTGCCAGCAGCCAAGAAAGAGGGATAGGCAATGAGCAGTTCTTC.

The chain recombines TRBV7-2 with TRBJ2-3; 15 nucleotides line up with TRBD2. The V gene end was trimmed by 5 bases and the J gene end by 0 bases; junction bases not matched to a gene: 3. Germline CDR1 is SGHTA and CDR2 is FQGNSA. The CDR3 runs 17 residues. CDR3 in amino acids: CASSRTSGGASTDTQYF. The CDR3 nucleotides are TGTGCCAGCAGCCGGACTAGCGGGGGGGCTAGCACAGATACGCAGTATTTT. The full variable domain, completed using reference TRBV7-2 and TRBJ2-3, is GAGVSQSPSNKVTEKGKDVELRCDPISGHTALYWYRQSLGQGLEFLIYFQGNSAPDKSGLPSDRFSAERTGGSVSTLTIQRTQQEDSAVYLCASSRTSGGASTDTQYFGPGTRLTVL.

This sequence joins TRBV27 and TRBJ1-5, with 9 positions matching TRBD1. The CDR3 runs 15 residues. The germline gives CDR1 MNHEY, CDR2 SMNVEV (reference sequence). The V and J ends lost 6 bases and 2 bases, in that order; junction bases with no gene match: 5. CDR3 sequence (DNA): TGTGCCAGCAGAACAGGGGGCAGAGGCAATCAGCCCCAGCATTTT. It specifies CASRTGGRGNQPQHF.

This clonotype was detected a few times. The CDR3 loop is CAISESRAGAISGANVLTF. The DNA for the CDR3 is TGTGCCATCAGTGAGTCGAGGGCGGGGGCCATCTCTGGGGCCAACGTCCTGACTTTC. The rearrangement links TRBV10-3 to TRBJ2-6; tentative D call: TRBD2 (7 bases). Germline V gene lookup returns CDR1 ENHRY and CDR2 SYGVKD. This CDR3 has 19 amino acids. V was trimmed by 0 bases and J by 0 bases, leaving 15 bases between them.

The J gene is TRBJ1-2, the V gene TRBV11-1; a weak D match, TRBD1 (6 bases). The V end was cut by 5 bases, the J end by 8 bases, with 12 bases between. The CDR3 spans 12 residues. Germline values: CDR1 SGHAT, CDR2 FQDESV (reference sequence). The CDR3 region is CASSHGQSGYTF. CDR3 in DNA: TGTGCCAGCAGCCACGGACAGAGCGGCTACACCTTC. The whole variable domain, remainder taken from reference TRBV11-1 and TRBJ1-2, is EAEVAQSPRYKITEKSQAVAFWCDPISGHATLYWYRQILGQGPELLVQFQDESVVDDSQLPKDRFSAERLKGVDSTLKIQPAELGDSAMYLCASSHGQSGYTFGSGTRLTVV.

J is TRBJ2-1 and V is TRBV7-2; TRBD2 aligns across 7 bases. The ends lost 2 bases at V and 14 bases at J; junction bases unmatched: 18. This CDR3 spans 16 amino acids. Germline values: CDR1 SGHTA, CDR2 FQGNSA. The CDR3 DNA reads TGTGCCAGCAGCTTAAGTCCTAACCAGGGTTCGGGGAGGGAGTTCTTC. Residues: CASSLSPNQGSGREFF.

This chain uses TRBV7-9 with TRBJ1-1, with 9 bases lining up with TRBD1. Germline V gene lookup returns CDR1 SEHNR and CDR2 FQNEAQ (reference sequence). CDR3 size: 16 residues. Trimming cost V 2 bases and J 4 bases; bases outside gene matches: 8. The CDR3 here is CASSLRNRGLSTEAFF. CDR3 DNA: TGTGCCAGCAGCTTAAGGAACAGGGGGCTGAGCACTGAAGCTTTCTTT. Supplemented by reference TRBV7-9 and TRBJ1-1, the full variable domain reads DTGVSQNPRHKITKRGQNVTFRCDPISEHNRLYWYRQTLGQGPEFLTYFQNEAQLEKSRLLSDRFSAERPKGSFSTLEIQRTEQGDSAMYLCASSLRNRGLSTEAFFGQGTRLTVV.

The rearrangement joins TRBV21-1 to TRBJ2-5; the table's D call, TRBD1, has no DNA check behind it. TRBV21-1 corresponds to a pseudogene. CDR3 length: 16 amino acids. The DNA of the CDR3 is TGTGCCAGCAGCAAAGGGCAAACAGGGGCTATGGAGACCCAGTACTTC. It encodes CASSKGQTGAMETQYF.

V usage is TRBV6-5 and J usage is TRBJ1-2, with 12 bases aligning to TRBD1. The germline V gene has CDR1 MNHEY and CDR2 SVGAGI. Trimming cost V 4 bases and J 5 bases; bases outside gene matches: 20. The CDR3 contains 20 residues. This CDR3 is CASSFTGTGGRGEILYGYTF. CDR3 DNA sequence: TGTGCCAGCAGTTTCACCGGGACAGGGGGCAGGGGCGAGATCTTATATGGCTACACCTTC.

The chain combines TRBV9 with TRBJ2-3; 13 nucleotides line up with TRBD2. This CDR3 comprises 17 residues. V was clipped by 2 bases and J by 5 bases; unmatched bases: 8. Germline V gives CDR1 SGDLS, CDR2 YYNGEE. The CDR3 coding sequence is TGTGCCAGCAGCGTGAGCCAGGGACTAGCGGGGAAAGATACGCAGTATTTT. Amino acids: CASSVSQGLAGKDTQYF.

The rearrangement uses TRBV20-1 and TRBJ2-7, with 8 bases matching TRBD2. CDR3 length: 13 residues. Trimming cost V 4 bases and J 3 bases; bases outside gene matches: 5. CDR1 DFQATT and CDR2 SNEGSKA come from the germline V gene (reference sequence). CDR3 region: CSANVGGGYEQYF. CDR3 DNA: TGCAGTGCTAATGTCGGGGGGGGCTACGAGCAGTACTTC.

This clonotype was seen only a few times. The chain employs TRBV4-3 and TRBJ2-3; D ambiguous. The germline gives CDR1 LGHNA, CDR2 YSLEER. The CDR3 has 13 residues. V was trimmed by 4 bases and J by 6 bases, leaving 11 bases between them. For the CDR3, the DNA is TGCGCCAGCAGCCTCTCTGCAGTGGATACGCAGTATTTT. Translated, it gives CASSLSAVDTQYF.